This TCR beta chain originates from a study of cytomegalovirus exposure and HLA in healthy donors (dated by TCRdb to about 2017). General notes on the study: An earlier analysis of approximately 640 of the donors reported 250 to 300 Gb of sequence data and more than 90 million unique TCR beta sequences from about 200 million T cells. The aim of the study was to test whether cataloging public T cell receptors could identify signatures of past pathogen exposure. Across roughly 420 genotyped donors of the cohort, an average of approximately 240,000 unique TCR beta nucleotide sequences per donor were sequenced, and approximately 19% of those sequences were non-productive. Using immunosequencing, the study profiled T cell repertoires from 500 to 800 subjects and related those repertoires to cytomegalovirus serostatus. To decide whether each TCR beta V gene segment behaved as functional or pseudogenic, an earlier analysis of some 580 of the donors relied on high-throughput TCR beta sequencing. Genome-wide SNP genotypes for about 55% of the 666 donors were used in a later genetic analysis, which treated that subset as a discovery cohort. Among the roughly 400 genotyped donors, more than 70% belonged to the genetic ancestry cluster associated with self-reported Caucasian donors. Donor age, sex, ethnicity and CMV serostatus were compiled together with the repertoire data. The study combined high-throughput TCR immunosequencing, statistical association of individual TCRs with disease status, and machine learning to predict cytomegalovirus infection status. A separate validation cohort of roughly 120 different subjects was used in addition to the approximately 700-subject first cohort. Class I and class II HLA loci were covered by the typing at four-digit resolution. A later analysis re-examined previously published TCR beta repertoires from several hundred donors and added high-resolution HLA genotyping to investigate patterns of TCR occurrence. Four to six DR-DQ haplotypes were handled as single units for association and clustering, since linkage in the cohort was strong. The later analysis used no new phenotypic data to find candidate immune exposures, relying instead on TCR beta sequences and their occurrence across donors. Approximately 330 gigabases of sequencing data and around 85 million unique TCR sequences made up an early release that covered approximately 650 HLA-typed donors. Typing coverage varied by locus: roughly 629-630 donors for A, B, C, DRB1 and DQB1; more than 500 for DQA1; over 600 for DPA1; around 490 for DPB1. All discovery cohort repertoires had been generated on a single sequencing platform. Findings and caveats that apply to the study as a whole: Only TCR beta chains were sequenced in this cohort, and the absence of alpha or paired-chain data limited detectable features. Compared with the approximately 600-donor mean, donors in an Asian-associated ancestry cluster had fewer N-insertions in productive TCRs, according to a later genetic analysis. The authors suggested that the approach could potentially be extended to other disease states and immunological phenotypes. According to a later analysis, TCR association rates differed among HLA loci, with DRB1 alleles showing the most associated TCRs and HLA-C alleles showing the fewest. Because HLA typing was unavailable for some donors at each locus, only the typed subset was used in association tests. In an earlier analysis of about 600 of the donors, most TCR beta V segments appeared in productive rearrangements about 90% or about 30% of the time, broadly matching IMGT annotations. The classifier was reported to diagnose cytomegalovirus status with high specificity and sensitivity in both the original cohort and the validation cohort. A group of highly shared sequence variants was considered likely to be a technical artifact of the sequencing pipeline. When HLA alleles, especially DR and DQ, strongly co-occurred, TCR associations were difficult to assign to individual alleles. In a later genetic analysis, a missense DCLRE1C variant was associated with V-gene and J-gene trimming of TCR beta chains, and the association was replicated in an independent cohort. Several of the top co-occurrence clusters appeared to be linked to parvovirus B19, influenza, CMV and Epstein-Barr virus, according to a later analysis. Three of the identified cytomegalovirus-associated TCR beta chains were confirmed in vitro to be specific for cytomegalovirus antigens. For the cohort, immune exposure information was limited to CMV serostatus. In a later analysis, HLA-associated TCR beta chains showed more clonal expansion and lower generation probabilities than non-associated chains that were equally common. According to a later analysis, most CMV-associated TCR beta chains appeared to be HLA-restricted, and the HLA associations seemed to be driven largely by CMV exposure. The presence/absence analyses assumed that sequencing depth was roughly uniform across donors, and that assumption may not be true. Some IMGT-functional V segments, including TRBV6-2 and TRBV6-3, could not be told apart with the 87-base-pair reads, so those segments were excluded. At a false discovery rate of 0.05, a later analysis linked around 15,000 TCR beta sequences to specific HLA alleles. Because counts were too low, more than 15 rarely observed V segments, including chromosome 9 orphons, were excluded from the earlier analysis of 587 of the donors. Correlated functional status among segregating V segments might reflect linkage disequilibrium, but an unknown experimental factor could not be ruled out. A further reported finding was that TCR beta sequences accurately predicted the HLA-A and HLA-B alleles for most subjects in the first cohort. Most TCR sequences were seen in very few donors, while some public TCRs were found in many individuals. A total of some 180 TCR beta chains were listed by the study as associated with cytomegalovirus.

V is shortened by 1 base, J by 7 bases, and the region joining them spans 11 bases. From its cysteine to its phenylalanine, the CDR3 spans 14 amino acids. The CDR3 DNA has 42 bases and is translated from base 1. Based on the germline V gene, the CDR1 and CDR2 sequences are MGHRA and YSYEKL. In total, approximately 690 healthy bone marrow donors made up the cohort. At the time of sampling, every cohort member was nominally healthy, though immune exposures that went unrecorded were likely present. The donor was CMV seropositive and belonged to the group of some 290 seropositive cohort members. A peripheral blood sample was collected from each donor, and TCR beta sequencing was performed on peripheral blood mononuclear cells. Genomic DNA was extracted from the blood cell samples with the Qiagen DNeasy Blood Extraction Kit. On this clone itself: What this receptor recognizes is not known. No much larger clone is present one base from it, and per-base qualities are unavailable.

Library construction relied on the immunoSEQ multiplex PCR assay. The multiplex PCR relied on a mix of 60 forward primers for TCR Vbeta segments and 13 reverse primers for TCR Jbeta segments. A multiplex PCR assay on genomic DNA amplified the CDR3 region of rearranged TCR beta genes. The Illumina HiSeq System was used to sequence the amplified TCR beta libraries as 87-base-pair reads. Concerning the study's data processing: A later analysis tallied approximately 87 million unique TCR beta chains across the 666 repertoires, and around 12 million of those chains were shared by two or more donors. Raw reads were error-corrected and collapsed into unique sequences by a nearest-neighbor algorithm in which closely related sequences were merged to remove PCR and sequencing errors. V, D and J gene segments were assigned by aligning CDR3 sequences to IMGT reference sequences. For a sequence to be retained, at least a six-nucleotide match to both a V gene segment and a J gene segment was required. Rearrangements were called productive when the CDR3 lacked stop codons and stayed in frame with V and J; all others were non-productive. Following IMGT convention, CDR3 was defined as the stretch from the second conserved V-encoded cysteine to the conserved J-encoded phenylalanine. The earlier analysis of 587 of the donors excluded sequences that lacked an unambiguous match to a single V gene segment. In an earlier analysis of 587 of the donors, a V segment was called functional when productive rearrangements were above 56.7%, and segregating when the standard deviation between donors exceeded 5%. A statistical classification framework was built to diagnose cytomegalovirus status from the catalog of TCR beta chain sequences. In a later analysis, TCR nucleotide sequences were compared against IMGT/GENE-DB human TR gene sequences so that V and J genes could be assigned. A later analysis assigned CDR3 sequences and most-parsimonious VDJ recombination scenarios with the TCRdist pipeline. In a later analysis, each TCR beta chain was defined by its CDR3 amino acid sequence together with its V-gene family, and reads without a unique V-gene family were excluded. In a later analysis, 450 to 600 highly shared, low-generation-probability nucleotide sequences were removed to address suspected cross-contamination and a sequencing artifact. In a later analysis, a clonal expansion index for each public chain was calculated from normalized within-repertoire ranks of inferred template counts. Generation probabilities in a later analysis came from a VDJ recombination model fitted to out-of-frame rearrangements, and those results were checked against IGoR. A later analysis scored TCR-TCR, TCR-HLA and TCR-CMV co-occurrence with hypergeometric tests, applying a repertoire-size bias correction to TCR pairs. A later analysis estimated false discovery rates by permuting HLA or CMV assignments 20 times. A later analysis grouped co-occurring TCRs with DBSCAN, adding TCRdist sequence similarity when clustering within HLA-allele-positive subsets. Repertoires with fewer than 30,000 or more than 120,000 public chains were left out of co-occurrence clustering, as were five repertoires with anomalous nucleotide sharing. TCRdb provides this immuneACCESS table in a form limited to in-frame rearrangements. Some clones are lacking; in checked studies, under half of them reflect an unresolved V gene, and why the rest are absent is not known. The V and J calls and clone size are taken from that table; D and trimming were inferred from the DNA. Present in this sample are about 160,000 clones, 65% to 85% of which were seen just once. 1% to 1.5% of the sample rests with the top ten.

This receptor chain uses TRBV4-1 and TRBJ2-1; the D gene is perhaps TRBD2, from 7 matching bases. Sequenced material: PBMCs. The TCR sequence derives from a man aged 50 to 59 in good health and CMV-seropositive. The sequence in DNA is TGCGCCAGCAGCCAAGGGCGGGGGCCGAATGAGCAGTTCTTC. This sequence encodes CASSQGRGPNEQFF.